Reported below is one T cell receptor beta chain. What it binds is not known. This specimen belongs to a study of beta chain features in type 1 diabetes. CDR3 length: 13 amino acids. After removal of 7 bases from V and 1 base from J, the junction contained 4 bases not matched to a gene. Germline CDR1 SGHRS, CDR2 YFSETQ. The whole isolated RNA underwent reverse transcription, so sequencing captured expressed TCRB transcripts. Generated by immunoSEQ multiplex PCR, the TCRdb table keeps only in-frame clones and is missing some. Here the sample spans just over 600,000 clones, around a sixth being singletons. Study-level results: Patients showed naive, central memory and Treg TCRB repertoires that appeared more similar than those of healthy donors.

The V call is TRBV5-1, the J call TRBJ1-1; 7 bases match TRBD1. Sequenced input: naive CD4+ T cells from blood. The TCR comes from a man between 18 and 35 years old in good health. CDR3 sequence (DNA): TGCGCCAGCCACAGGGGATCGAACACTGAAGCTTTCTTT. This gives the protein CASHRGSNTEAFF. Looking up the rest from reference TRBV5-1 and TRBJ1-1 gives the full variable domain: KAGVTQTPRYLIKTRGQQVTLSCSPISGHRSVSWYQQTPGQGLQFLFEYFSETQRNKGNFPGRFSGRQFSNSRSEMNVSTLELGDSALYLCASHRGSNTEAFFGQGTRLTVV.